The rows below give T cell receptor beta chains drawn from one sample of a study of CD8 T cells in Susac syndrome. TCRdb reanalysed the immunoSEQ multiplex PCR reads using MiXCR and keeps one entry per CDR3 protein. The sample has about 240,000 distinct CDR3 sequences; 90% to 96% are singletons. Sequencing was carried out using CD4+ T cells from PBMCs. The receptor source for this set is a human donor with Susac syndrome. Each CDR3 is given without its conserved first and last residue. Each record gives: CDR3 protein, J gene, CDR3 length, V gene, D gene. The D gene is left open where the match is weak.

CDR3 protein: ASKEGVFDTGELF
J gene: TRBJ2-2
CDR3 length: 13
V gene: TRBV9
D gene: -

CDR3 protein: ASSGTGTGVRYGYT
J gene: TRBJ1-2
CDR3 length: 14
V gene: TRBV2
D gene: TRBD1

CDR3 protein: SARDRKTLVTHNEQF
J gene: TRBJ2-1
CDR3 length: 15
V gene: TRBV20-1
D gene: -

CDR3 protein: ASSPRVDEQY
J gene: TRBJ2-7
CDR3 length: 10
V gene: TRBV18
D gene: -

CDR3 protein: ASSLQGQGSDEQY
J gene: TRBJ2-7
CDR3 length: 13
V gene: TRBV5-1
D gene: TRBD1

CDR3 protein: ASSTTGLAKNIQY
J gene: TRBJ2-4
CDR3 length: 13
V gene: TRBV19
D gene: -

CDR3 protein: ASSWDSAGANVLT
J gene: TRBJ2-6
CDR3 length: 13
V gene: TRBV5-1
D gene: TRBD1

CDR3 protein: ASSPYTDINTEAF
J gene: TRBJ1-1
CDR3 length: 13
V gene: TRBV18
D gene: -

CDR3 protein: SASGAVGYTEAF
J gene: TRBJ1-1
CDR3 length: 12
V gene: TRBV20-1
D gene: -

CDR3 protein: ASSFTWGGPGEQY
J gene: TRBJ2-7
CDR3 length: 13
V gene: TRBV12-3/TRBV12-4
D gene: TRBD2

CDR3 protein: SARWYDGGYT
J gene: TRBJ1-2
CDR3 length: 10
V gene: TRBV20-1
D gene: -

CDR3 protein: ASSGTGTGNTIY
J gene: TRBJ1-3
CDR3 length: 12
V gene: TRBV6-5
D gene: TRBD1

CDR3 protein: ASSQSSMNTEAF
J gene: TRBJ1-1
CDR3 length: 12
V gene: TRBV23-1
D gene: -

CDR3 protein: SVTGTGDGYT
J gene: TRBJ1-2
CDR3 length: 10
V gene: TRBV29-1
D gene: TRBD1